These T cell receptor beta chains were read from a single sample in a study of immune characterization of retroperitoneal liposarcoma. TCRdb used MiXCR to reprocess the PCR reads, holding one entry per CDR3 protein. Among roughly 10,000 distinct CDR3 sequences listed, under 35% were seen once. Input material: tumor tissue. The receptor set was obtained from a male donor with retroperitoneal liposarcoma. The CDR3 runs from the conserved cysteine through the conserved F or W. D genes are given only for firm matches. Only part of the rows carry a size: once, few, many, or a class if the clone is expanded.

TRBJ2-5 medium-sized 11 NA TRBV6-1 TGTGCCAGCAGTCCCGGCAATGAGCAGTACTTC CASSPGNEQYF
TRBJ2-1 few 18 TRBD2 TRBV27 TGTGCCAGCAGTTACTACCCCGTGCGGGAGGGTTATGGCAATGAGCAGTTCTTC CASSYYPVREGYGNEQFF
TRBJ2-5 NA 14 TRBD1 TRBV6-1 TGTGCCAGCGGGAAGGGGGCAGCATACAATGAGCAGTACTTC CASGKGAAYNEQYF
TRBJ2-1 NA 13 NA TRBV7-2 TGTGCCAGCCCGGGACTCTTCTACAATGAGCAGTTCTTC CASPGLFYNEQFF
TRBJ2-3 medium-sized 17 NA TRBV7-3 TGTGCCAGCAGCTTATCCCCCACCTCTGCTAGCACAGATACGCAGTATTTT CASSLSPTSASTDTQYF
TRBJ2-1 NA 16 TRBD1 TRBV7-8 TGTGCCAGCAGCTTAGTGCCCGGGACAGGGTTGTACGAGCAGTTCTTC CASSLVPGTGLYEQFF
TRBJ2-1 NA 16 NA TRBV7-3 TGCGCCAGCAGCCAAGATGGATCAGGCTCCTACAATGAGCAGTTCTTC CASSQDGSGSYNEQFF
TRBJ2-5 NA 17 TRBD2 TRBV7-6 TGTGCTAGCACCAACCCCCCTCGCGGGAGCTCCTACAATGAGCAGTACTTC CASTNPPRGSSYNEQYF
TRBJ2-3 few 16 NA TRBV10-1 TGCGCCAGCAGTGAGTCCCGGACAATTAGCACAGATACGCAGTATTTT CASSESRTISTDTQYF
TRBJ2-1 many 14 TRBD2 TRBV27 TGTGCCAGCAGGAGACTAGCGGGGGGCGATGAGCAGTTCTTC CASRRLAGGDEQFF
TRBJ2-3 NA 14 NA TRBV6-1 TGTGCCAGCAGTTATTCCAGCGTCGGGTTGGCGCAGTATTTT CASSYSSVGLAQYF
TRBJ2-3 few 16 TRBD2 TRBV7-3 TGTGCCAGCAGCACCTCACTAGCGGTAGGCACAGATACGCAGTATTTT CASSTSLAVGTDTQYF
TRBJ2-3 NA 14 NA TRBV7-9 TGTGCCAGCAGCTTAGGCCCACCAGAGGATACGCAGTATTTT CASSLGPPEDTQYF
TRBJ1-5 many 14 TRBD1 TRBV6-1 TGTGCCAGCAGGGGACAGGGAATCAATCAGCCCCAGCATTTT CASRGQGINQPQHF
TRBJ2-1 few 12 NA TRBV7-2 TGTGCCAGCCATGGAGGATTCTATGAGCAGTTCTTC CASHGGFYEQFF
TRBJ2-7 many 15 NA TRBV11-2 TGTGCCAGCAGCTTAGGCGGGACTTTTAACAATGAGCAGTACTTC CASSLGGTFNNEQYF
TRBJ2-3 NA 15 NA TRBV7-9 TGTGCCAGCAGCTTGGACGGGGCTTCCACAGATACGCAGTATTTT CASSLDGASTDTQYF
TRBJ1-3 NA 18 NA TRBV6-1 TGTGCCAGCAGTGGAACCCAGCTCTCTGTCTTGATCGGAAGAGCACAATATTTT CASSGTQLSVLIGRAQYF
TRBJ2-7 NA 14 NA TRBV6-4 TGTGCCAGCAGTGACACAGACCGACAAGGTGAGCAGTACTTC CASSDTDRQGEQYF
TRBJ2-7 few 16 NA TRBV6-1 TGTGCCAGCAGTTTCAATGACAGACAGATTTCCTACGAGCAGTACTTC CASSFNDRQISYEQYF
TRBJ2-1 NA 15 TRBD2 TRBV12-3/TRBV12-4 TGTGCCAGCAGTCATATAGCGGGTACTAAGAGAACCCAGTTCTTC CASSHIAGTKRTQFF
TRBJ1-2 many 12 NA TRBV6-1 TGTGCCAGCAGCGCGATCGTGTATGGCTACACCTTC CASSAIVYGYTF
TRBJ2-7 few 14 NA TRBV5-3 TGTGCCAGCAGCTTGGCGGGATCCTCCTACGAGCAGTACTTC CASSLAGSSYEQYF
TRBJ1-1 many 15 NA TRBV7-2 TGTGCCAGCAGCCTTTACGGAGGGGCTGACACTGAAGCTTTCTTT CASSLYGGADTEAFF